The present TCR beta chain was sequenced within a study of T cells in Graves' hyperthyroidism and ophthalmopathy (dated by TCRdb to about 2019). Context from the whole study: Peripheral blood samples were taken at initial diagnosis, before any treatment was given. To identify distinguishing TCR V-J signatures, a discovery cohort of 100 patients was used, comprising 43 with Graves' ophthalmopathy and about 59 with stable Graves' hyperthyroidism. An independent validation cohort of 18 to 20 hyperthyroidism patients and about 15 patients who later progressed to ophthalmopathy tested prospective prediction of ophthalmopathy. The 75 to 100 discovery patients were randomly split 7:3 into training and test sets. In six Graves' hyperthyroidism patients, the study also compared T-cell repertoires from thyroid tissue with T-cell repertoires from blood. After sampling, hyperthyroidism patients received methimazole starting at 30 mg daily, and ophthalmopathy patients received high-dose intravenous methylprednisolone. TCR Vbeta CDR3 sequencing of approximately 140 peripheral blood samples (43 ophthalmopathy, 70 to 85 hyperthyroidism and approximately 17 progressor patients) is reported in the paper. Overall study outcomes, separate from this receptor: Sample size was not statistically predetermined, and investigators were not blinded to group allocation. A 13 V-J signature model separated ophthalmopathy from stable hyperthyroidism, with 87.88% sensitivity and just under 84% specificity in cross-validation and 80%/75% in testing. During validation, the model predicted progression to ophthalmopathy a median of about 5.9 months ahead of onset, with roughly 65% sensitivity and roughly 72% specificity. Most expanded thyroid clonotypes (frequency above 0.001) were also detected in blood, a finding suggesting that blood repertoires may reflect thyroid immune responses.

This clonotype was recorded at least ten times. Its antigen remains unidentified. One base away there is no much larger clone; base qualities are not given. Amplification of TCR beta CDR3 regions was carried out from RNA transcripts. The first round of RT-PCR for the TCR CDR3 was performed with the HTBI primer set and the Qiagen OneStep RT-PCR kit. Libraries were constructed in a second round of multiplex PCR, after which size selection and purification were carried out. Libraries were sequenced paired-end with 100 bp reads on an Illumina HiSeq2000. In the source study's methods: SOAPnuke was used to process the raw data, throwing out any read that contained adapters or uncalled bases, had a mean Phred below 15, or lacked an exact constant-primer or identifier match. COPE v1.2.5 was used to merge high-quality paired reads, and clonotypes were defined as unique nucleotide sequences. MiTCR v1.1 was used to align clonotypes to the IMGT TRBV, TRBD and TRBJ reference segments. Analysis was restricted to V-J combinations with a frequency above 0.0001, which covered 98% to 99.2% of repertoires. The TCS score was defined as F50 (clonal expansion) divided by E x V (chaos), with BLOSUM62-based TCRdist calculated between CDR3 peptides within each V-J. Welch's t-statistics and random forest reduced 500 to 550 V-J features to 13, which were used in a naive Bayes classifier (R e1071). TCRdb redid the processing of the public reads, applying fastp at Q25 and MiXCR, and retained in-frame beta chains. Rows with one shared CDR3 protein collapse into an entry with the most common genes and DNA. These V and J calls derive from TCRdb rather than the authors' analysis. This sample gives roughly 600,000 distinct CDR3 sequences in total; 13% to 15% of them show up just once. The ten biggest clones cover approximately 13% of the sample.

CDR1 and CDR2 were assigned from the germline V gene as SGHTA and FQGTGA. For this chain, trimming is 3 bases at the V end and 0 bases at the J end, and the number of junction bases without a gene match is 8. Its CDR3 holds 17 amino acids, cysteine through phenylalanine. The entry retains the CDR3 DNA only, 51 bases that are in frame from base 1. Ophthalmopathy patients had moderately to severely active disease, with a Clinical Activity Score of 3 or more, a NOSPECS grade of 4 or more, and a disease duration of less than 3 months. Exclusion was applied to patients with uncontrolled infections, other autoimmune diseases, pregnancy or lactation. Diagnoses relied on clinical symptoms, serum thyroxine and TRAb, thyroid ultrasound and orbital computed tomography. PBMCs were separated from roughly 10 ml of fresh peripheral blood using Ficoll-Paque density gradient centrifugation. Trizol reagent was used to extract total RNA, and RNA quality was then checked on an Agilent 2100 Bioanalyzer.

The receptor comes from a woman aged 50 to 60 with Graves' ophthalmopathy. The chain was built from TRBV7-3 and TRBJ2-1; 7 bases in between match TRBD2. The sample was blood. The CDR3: CASSFGGAGFSYNEQFF. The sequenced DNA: TGTGCCAGCAGCTTCGGGGGAGCGGGATTCTCCTACAATGAGCAGTTCTTC.